The 14 T cell receptor beta chains below were found in one sample sequenced in a study of T cell responses to AZD1222 COVID-19 vaccine. Assay: immunoSEQ multiplex PCR; the TCRdb copy retains only in-frame clones and omits some. The sample shows about 150,000 clones, about nine tenths of them seen only once. Here the sequenced sample was peripheral blood, taken 28 days after the second AZD1222 dose. These receptors were collected from an adult who received the AZD1222 COVID-19 vaccine.

The chain joins TRBV14 to TRBJ1-6; the match to TRBD1 covers 7 bases. With 4 bases clipped from V and 10 bases from J, the junction kept 7 bases outside the gene matches. This CDR3 comprises 14 residues. Germline CDR1 SGHDN, CDR2 FVKESK. The DNA for the CDR3 is TGTGCCAGCAGCCGCGGACAGGTATCATCACCCCTCCACTTT. Translating gives CASSRGQVSSPLHF. Full variable domain (outside the CDR3, taken from reference TRBV14 and TRBJ1-6): EAGVTQFPSHSVIEKGQTVTLRCDPISGHDNLYWYRRVMGKEIKFLLHFVKESKQDESGMPNNRFLAERTGGTYSTLKVQPAELEDSGVYFCASSRGQVSSPLHFGNGTRLTVT.

This rearrangement joins TRBV7-8 to TRBJ1-2; 10 bases fit TRBD1. The CDR3 has 16 residues. Germline CDR1 SGHVS, CDR2 FQNEAQ. The V and J ends lost 3 bases and 2 bases, in that order; junction bases with no gene match: 6. The chain's CDR3 is CASSLTGQGLNYGYTF. For the CDR3, the DNA is TGTGCCAGCAGCTTGACGGGACAGGGGCTAAACTATGGCTACACCTTC.

The chain joins TRBV2 to TRBJ1-2; 9 nucleotides match TRBD1. Trimming removed 7 bases from V and 6 bases from J; junction bases left unmatched: 12. Germline CDR1 SNHLY, CDR2 FYNNEI. This CDR3 is 15 amino acids long. DNA of the CDR3: TGTGCCAGCACCCTGACCGGGACAGGGTCCAATGGCTACACCTTC. Its translation: CASTLTGTGSNGYTF.

This sequence joins TRBV9 and TRBJ2-1; 9 bases are shared with TRBD2. J lost 7 bases, V lost 2 bases, and 16 bases had no gene match. The CDR3 spans 18 residues. CDR1 and CDR2 from the germline V gene are SGDLS and YYNGEE. The CDR3 DNA sequence: TGTGCCAGCAGCGTCAGTAGGGGCGGGAGGGCCGATTTGAATGAGCAGTTCTTC. Translated: CASSVSRGGRADLNEQFF.

The chain recombines TRBV5-1 with TRBJ1-2, with D perhaps matching TRBD1 (6 bases). Germline V gene data show CDR1 as SGHRS and CDR2 as YFSETQ. There are 14 residues in the CDR3. Trimming cost V 0 bases and J 8 bases, with 14 bases left between them. CDR3 region: CASSLEGQPTGYTF. The CDR3 bases are TGCGCCAGCAGCTTGGAGGGACAACCGACAGGCTACACCTTC.

V is TRBV5-6 and J is TRBJ1-4, with D hard to call. Trimming took off 2 bases at V and 5 bases at J, with 4 bases between the two ends. Germline V gene sequence: CDR1 SGHDT, CDR2 YYEEEE. The CDR3 is made up of 12 amino acids. CDR3 protein: CASSFGNEKLFF. The CDR3 DNA reads as TGTGCCAGCAGCTTCGGGAATGAAAAACTGTTTTTT.

This clone was detected only once. The V call is TRBV7-9, the J call TRBJ2-3, with D perhaps matching TRBD2 (6 bases). V lost 7 bases to trimming and J lost 1 base, with 15 bases between them. In germline, CDR1 is SEHNR, CDR2 FQNEAQ (reference sequence). The CDR3 has 15 residues. The CDR3 spells CASTRDLTGTDTQYF. The DNA for the CDR3 is TGTGCCAGCACCCGGGACTTAACGGGCACAGATACGCAGTATTTT.

This chain connects TRBV29-1 to TRBJ1-2; a weak D match, TRBD1 (5 bases). The CDR3 is 11 amino acids. Trimming cost V 4 bases and J 7 bases, with 10 bases left between them. The germline CDR1 and CDR2 sequences are SQVTM and ANQGSEA. The CDR3 here is CSVGGTGGYTF. In nucleotides, the CDR3 is TGCAGCGTTGGCGGGACGGGTGGCTACACCTTC.

This sequence joins TRBV7-6 and TRBJ2-6, with D perhaps assigned TRBD1 or TRBD2 (5 bases each). Between the trimmed V and J ends, which lost 3 bases and 0 bases, there was a span of 9 bases. This CDR3 has 16 amino acids. The germline CDR1 and CDR2 sequences are SGHVS and FNYEAQ. The chain's CDR3 is CASSFGTASGANVLTF. DNA for the CDR3: TGTGCCAGCAGCTTTGGGACGGCCTCTGGGGCCAACGTCCTGACTTTC.

The chain carries TRBV2 and TRBJ1-5; unclear D gene. V gave up 7 bases and J gave up 7 bases, with 14 bases separating them. The CDR3 has 13 amino acids. Germline CDR1 is SNHLY and CDR2 is FYNNEI. CDR3 sequence (DNA): TGTGCCAGCACTGGGGAGGACGGGCAGCCCCAGCATTTT. It specifies CASTGEDGQPQHF.

This CDR3 is CASSEVLTGMRTEAFF. The DNA for the CDR3 is TGTGCCAGCAGTGAAGTCTTGACAGGGATGAGGACTGAAGCTTTCTTT. The chain recombines TRBV2 with TRBJ1-1; 7 bases fit TRBD1. Germline V gene data show CDR1 as SNHLY and CDR2 as FYNNEI. The CDR3 is made up of 16 amino acids. V lost 1 base, J lost 5 bases, and 10 bases stayed unmatched.

The chain joins TRBV7-9 to TRBJ2-7; D may be TRBD1 (5 bases). Germline V CDR1 and CDR2: SEHNR, FQNEAQ (reference sequence). The CDR3 loop spans 14 amino acids. V lost 11 bases, J lost 5 bases, and 22 bases lay in between. CDR3 sequence (DNA): TGTGCCTGCCAGAAGACCAGGGCCGAAGACGAGCAGTACTTC. Protein: CACQKTRAEDEQYF.

This clone appeared a single time. The rearrangement joins TRBV6-5 to TRBJ1-1; 8 bases agree with TRBD1. Trimming took 5 bases from V and 4 from J; bases not matched to a gene: 9. The CDR3 consists of 15 residues. CDR1 is MNHEY and CDR2 is SVGAGI in the germline V gene. The CDR3, as DNA: TGTGCCAGCAGTCGACGGACAGGGAAGGGCACTGAAGCTTTCTTT. This translates into CASSRRTGKGTEAFF.

This chain connects TRBV20-1 to TRBJ1-5; D unresolved. Germline V gene data show CDR1 as DFQATT and CDR2 as SNEGSKA (reference sequence). V lost 3 bases to trimming and J lost 1 base, with 4 bases between them. CDR3 size: 12 residues. CDR3 residues: CSASGSNQPQHF. DNA of the CDR3: TGCAGTGCTAGTGGAAGCAATCAGCCCCAGCATTTT.